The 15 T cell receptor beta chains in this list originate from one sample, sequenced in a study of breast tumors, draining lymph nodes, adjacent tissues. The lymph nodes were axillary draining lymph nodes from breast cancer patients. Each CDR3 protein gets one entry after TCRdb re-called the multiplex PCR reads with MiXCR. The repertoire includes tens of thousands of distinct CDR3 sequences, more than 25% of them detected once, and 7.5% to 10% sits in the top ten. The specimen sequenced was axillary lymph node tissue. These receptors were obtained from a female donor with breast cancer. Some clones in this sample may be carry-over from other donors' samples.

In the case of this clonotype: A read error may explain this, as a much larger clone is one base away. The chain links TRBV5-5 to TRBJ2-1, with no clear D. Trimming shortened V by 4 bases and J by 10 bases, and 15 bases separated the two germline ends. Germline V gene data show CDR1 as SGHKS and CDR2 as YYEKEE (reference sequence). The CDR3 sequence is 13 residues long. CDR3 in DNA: TGTGCCAGCAGCAGACCTCAAACCTACGAGCAGTTCTTC. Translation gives CASSRPQTYEQFF. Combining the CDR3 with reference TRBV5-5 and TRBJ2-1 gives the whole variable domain DAGVTQSPTHLIKTRGQQVTLRCSPISGHKSVSWYQQVLGQGPQFIFQYYEKEERGRGNFPDRFSARQFPNYSSELNVNALLLGDSALYLCASSRPQTYEQFFGPGTRLTVL.

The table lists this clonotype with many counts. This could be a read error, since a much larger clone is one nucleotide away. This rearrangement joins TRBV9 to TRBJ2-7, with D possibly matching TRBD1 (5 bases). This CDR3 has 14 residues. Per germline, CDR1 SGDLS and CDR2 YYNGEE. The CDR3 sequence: CASSVGPQGYEQSF. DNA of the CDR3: TGTGCCAGCAGCGTAGGGCCGCAGGGTTACGAGCAGTCCTTC.

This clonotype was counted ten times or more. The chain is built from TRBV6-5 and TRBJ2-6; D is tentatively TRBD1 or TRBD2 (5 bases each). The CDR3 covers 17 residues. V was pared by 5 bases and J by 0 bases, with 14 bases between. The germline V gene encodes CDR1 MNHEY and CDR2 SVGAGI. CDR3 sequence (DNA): TGTGCCAGCAGTGGGACGACATCCCCCTCTGGGGCCAACGTCCTGACTTTC. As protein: CASSGTTSPSGANVLTF.

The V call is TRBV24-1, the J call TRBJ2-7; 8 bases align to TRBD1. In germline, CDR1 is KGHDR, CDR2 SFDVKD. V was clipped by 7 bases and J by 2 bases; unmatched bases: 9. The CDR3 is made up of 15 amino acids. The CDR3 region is CATSLTGATTYEQYF. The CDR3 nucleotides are TGTGCCACCAGCTTGACAGGGGCCACTACCTACGAGCAGTACTTC.

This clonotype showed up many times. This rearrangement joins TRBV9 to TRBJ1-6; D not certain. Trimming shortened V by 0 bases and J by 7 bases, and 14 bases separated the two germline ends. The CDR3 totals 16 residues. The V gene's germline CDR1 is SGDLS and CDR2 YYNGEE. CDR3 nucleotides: TGTGCCAGCAGCGTAGGAGTATCAGCGGTCAATTCACCCCTCCACTTT. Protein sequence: CASSVGVSAVNSPLHF.

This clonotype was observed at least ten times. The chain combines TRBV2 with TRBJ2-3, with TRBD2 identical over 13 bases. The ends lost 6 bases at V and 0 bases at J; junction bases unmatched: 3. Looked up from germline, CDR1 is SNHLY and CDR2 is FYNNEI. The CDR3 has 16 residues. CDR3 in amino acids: CASRMGLAGSTDTQYF. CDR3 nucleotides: TGTGCCAGCAGAATGGGACTAGCGGGGAGCACAGATACGCAGTATTTT.

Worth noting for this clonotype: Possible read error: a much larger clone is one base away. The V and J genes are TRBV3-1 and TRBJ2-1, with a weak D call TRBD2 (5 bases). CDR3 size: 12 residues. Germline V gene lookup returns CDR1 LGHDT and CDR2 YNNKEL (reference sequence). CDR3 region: CAGSRGTNEQFF. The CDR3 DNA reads TGTGCCGGCAGCCGGGGAACGAATGAGCAGTTCTTC.

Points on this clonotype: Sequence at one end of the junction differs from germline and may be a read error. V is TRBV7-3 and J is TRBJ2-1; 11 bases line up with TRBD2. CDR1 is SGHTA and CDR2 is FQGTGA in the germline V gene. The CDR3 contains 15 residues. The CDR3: CASGHLAGGYNERFF. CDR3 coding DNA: TGTGCCAGCGGTCACCTAGCGGGAGGTTACAATGAGCGGTTCTTC.

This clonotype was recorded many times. CDR3 amino acids: CASSYGLTRSYNEQFF. The CDR3 nucleotides are TGTGCCAGCAGTTATGGACTTACCCGCTCCTACAATGAGCAGTTCTTC. The V call is TRBV12-3 or TRBV12-4, the J call TRBJ2-1, with D maybe TRBD2 (5 bases). Trimming cost V 4 bases and J 0 bases, with 13 bases left between them. The CDR3 extends over 16 amino acids.

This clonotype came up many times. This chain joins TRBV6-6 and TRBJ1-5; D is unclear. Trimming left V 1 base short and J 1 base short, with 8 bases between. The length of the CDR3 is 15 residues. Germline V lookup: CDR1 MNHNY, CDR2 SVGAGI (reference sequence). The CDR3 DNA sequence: TGTGCCAGCAGTTACTTATCGGGAAGCAATCAGCCCCAGCATTTT. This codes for CASSYLSGSNQPQHF.

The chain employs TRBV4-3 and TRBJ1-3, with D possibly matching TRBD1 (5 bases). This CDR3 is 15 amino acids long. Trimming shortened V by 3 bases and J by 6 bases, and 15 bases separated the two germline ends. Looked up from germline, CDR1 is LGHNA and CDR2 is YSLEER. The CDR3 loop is CASSQGSDSLNTIYF. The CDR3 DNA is TGCGCCAGCAGCCAGGGGAGTGACAGCCTAAACACCATATATTTT.

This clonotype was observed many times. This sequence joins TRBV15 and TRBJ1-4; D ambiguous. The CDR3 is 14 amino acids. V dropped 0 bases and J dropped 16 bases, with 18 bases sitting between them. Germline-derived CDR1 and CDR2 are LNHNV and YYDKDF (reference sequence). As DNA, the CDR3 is TGTGCCACCAGCAGAGAGCTATCTTCCCAGAAAACGTTTTTT. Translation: CATSRELSSQKTFF. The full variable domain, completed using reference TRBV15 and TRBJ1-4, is DAMVIQNPRYQVTQFGKPVTLSCSQTLNHNVMYWYQQKSSQAPKLLFHYYDKDFNNEADTPDNFQSRRPNTSFCFLDIRSPGLGDTAMYLCATSRELSSQKTFFGSGTQLSVL.

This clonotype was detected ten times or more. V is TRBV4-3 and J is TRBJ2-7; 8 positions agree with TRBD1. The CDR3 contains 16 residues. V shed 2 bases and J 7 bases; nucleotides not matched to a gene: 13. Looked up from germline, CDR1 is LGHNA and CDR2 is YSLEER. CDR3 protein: CASSQTTGAQSREQYF. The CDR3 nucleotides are TGCGCCAGCAGCCAAACGACAGGGGCTCAGTCGAGGGAGCAGTACTTC.

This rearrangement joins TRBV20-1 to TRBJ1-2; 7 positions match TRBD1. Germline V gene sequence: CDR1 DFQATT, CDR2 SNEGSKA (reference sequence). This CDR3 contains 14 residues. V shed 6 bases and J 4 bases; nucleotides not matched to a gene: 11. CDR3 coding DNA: TGCAGTGCAAGGACAGGCGAAACCCTCTATGGCTACACCTTC. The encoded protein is CSARTGETLYGYTF.

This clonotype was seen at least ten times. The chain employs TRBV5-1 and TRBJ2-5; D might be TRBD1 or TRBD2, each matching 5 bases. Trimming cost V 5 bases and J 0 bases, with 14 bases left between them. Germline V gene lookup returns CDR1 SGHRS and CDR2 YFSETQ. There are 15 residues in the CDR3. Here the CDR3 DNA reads TGCGCCAGCAGTCCCCCACGGGGCCACCAAGAGACCCAGTACTTC. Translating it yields CASSPPRGHQETQYF.